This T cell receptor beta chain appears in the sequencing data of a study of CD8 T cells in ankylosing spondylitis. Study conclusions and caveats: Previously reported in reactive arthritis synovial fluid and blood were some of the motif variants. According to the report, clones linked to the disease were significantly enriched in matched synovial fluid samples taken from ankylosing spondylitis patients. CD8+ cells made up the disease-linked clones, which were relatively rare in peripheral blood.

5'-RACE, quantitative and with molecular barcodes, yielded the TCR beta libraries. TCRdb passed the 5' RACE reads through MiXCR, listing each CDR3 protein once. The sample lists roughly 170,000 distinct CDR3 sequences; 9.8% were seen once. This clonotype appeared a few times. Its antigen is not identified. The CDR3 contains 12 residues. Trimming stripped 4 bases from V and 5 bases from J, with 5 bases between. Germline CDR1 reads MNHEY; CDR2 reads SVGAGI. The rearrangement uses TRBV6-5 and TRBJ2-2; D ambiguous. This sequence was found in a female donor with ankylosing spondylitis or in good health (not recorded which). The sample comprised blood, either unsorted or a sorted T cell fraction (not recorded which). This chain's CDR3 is CASSWRTGELFF. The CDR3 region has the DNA TGTGCCAGCAGTTGGCGGACCGGGGAGCTGTTTTTT.